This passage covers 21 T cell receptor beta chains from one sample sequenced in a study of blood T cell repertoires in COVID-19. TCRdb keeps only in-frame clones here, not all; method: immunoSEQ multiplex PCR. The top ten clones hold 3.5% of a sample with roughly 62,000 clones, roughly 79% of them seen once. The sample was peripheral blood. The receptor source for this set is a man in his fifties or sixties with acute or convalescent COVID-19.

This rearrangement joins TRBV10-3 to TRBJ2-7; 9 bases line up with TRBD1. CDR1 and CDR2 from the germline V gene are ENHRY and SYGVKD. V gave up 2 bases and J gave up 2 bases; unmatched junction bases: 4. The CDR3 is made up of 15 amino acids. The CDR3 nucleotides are TGTGCCATCAGTGAGGGGGGACAGGGCCCCTACGAGCAGTACTTC. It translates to CAISEGGQGPYEQYF.

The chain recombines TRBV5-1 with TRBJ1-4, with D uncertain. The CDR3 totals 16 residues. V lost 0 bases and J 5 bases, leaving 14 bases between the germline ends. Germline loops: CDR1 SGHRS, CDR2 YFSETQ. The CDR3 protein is CASSLGLGTLNEKLFF. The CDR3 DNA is TGCGCCAGCAGCTTGGGCCTAGGTACGCTGAATGAAAAACTGTTTTTT.

The CDR3 reads CASSTRLAGNDEQFF. CDR3 nucleotide sequence: TGTGCCAGCAGCACCCGACTAGCGGGGAACGATGAGCAGTTCTTC. V gene TRBV9 combines with J gene TRBJ2-1, with TRBD2 matching 11 bases. Looked up from germline, CDR1 is SGDLS and CDR2 is YYNGEE. V was pared by 4 bases and J by 8 bases, with 8 bases of the junction left unmatched. This CDR3 comprises 15 residues.

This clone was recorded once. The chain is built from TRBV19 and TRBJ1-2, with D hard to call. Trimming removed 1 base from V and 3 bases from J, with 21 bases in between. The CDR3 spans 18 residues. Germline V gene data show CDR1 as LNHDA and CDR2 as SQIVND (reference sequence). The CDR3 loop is CASSIGPALTPEDYGYTF. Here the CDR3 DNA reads TGTGCCAGTAGTATAGGCCCGGCGCTCACTCCGGAGGACTATGGCTACACCTTC.

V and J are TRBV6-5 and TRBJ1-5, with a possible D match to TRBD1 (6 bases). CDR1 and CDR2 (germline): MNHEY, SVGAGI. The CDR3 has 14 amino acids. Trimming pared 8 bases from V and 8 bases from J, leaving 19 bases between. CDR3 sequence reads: CASVNTGFYEPQHF. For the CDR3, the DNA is TGTGCCAGCGTTAATACAGGGTTCTACGAGCCCCAGCATTTT.

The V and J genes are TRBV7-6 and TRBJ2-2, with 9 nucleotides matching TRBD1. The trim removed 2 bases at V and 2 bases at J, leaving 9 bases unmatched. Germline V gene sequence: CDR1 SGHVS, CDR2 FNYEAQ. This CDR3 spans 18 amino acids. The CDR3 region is CASSLRTGAILNTGELFF. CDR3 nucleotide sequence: TGTGCCAGCAGCTTAAGGACAGGGGCCATCCTTAACACCGGGGAGCTGTTTTTT.

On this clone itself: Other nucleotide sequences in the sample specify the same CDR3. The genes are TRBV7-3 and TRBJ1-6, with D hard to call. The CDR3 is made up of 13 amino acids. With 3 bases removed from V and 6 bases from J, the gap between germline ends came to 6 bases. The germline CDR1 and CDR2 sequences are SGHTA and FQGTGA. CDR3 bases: TGTGCCAGCAGCTTGGAGTTTAATTCACCCCTCCACTTT. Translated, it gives CASSLEFNSPLHF. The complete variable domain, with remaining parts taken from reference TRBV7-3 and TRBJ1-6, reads GAGVSQTPSNKVTEKGKYVELRCDPISGHTALYWYRQSLGQGPEFLIYFQGTGAADDSGLPNDRFFAVRPEGSVSTLKIQRTERGDSAVYLCASSLEFNSPLHFGNGTRLTVT.

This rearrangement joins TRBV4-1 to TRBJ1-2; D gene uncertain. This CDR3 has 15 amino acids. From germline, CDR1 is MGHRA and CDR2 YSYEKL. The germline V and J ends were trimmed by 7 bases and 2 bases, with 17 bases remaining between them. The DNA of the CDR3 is TGCGCCAGCACCTATGGTGGAGACCTGAACTATGGCTACACCTTC. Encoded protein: CASTYGGDLNYGYTF.

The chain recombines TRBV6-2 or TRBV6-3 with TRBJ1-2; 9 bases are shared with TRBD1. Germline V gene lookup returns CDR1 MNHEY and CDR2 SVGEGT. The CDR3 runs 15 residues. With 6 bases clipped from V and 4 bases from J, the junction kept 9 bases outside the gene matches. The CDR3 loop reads CASSTGTGTGYGYTF. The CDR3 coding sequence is TGTGCCAGCAGCACCGGGACAGGGACGGGCTATGGCTACACCTTC.

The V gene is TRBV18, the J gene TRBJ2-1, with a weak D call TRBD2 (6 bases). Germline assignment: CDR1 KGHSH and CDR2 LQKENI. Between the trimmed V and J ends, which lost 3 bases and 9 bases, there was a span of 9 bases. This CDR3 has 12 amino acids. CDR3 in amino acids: CASSPMGGEQFF. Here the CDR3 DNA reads TGTGCCAGCTCACCGATGGGGGGTGAGCAGTTCTTC.

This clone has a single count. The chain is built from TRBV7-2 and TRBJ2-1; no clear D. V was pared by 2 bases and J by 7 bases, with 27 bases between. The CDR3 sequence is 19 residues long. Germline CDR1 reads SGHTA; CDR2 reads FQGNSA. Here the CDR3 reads CASSLFPLSFVGVVNEQFF. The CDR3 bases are TGTGCCAGCAGCTTATTCCCCTTATCTTTCGTCGGTGTTGTGAATGAGCAGTTCTTC.

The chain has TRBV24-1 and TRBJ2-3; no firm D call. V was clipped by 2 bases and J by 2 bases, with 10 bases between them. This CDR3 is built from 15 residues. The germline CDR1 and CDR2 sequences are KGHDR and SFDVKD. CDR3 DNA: TGTGCCACCAGTGATTCTCTAGAGTACACAGATACGCAGTATTTT. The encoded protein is CATSDSLEYTDTQYF.

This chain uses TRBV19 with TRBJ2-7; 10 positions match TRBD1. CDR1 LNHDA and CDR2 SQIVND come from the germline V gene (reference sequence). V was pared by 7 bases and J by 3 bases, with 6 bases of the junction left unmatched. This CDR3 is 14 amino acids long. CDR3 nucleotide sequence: TGTGCCAGTACCGAGACAGGGGGCGGCTACGAGCAGTACTTC. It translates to CASTETGGGYEQYF.

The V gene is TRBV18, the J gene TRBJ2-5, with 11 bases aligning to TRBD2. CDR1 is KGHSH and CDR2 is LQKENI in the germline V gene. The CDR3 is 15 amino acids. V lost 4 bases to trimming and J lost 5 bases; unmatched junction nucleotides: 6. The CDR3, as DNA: TGTGCCAGCTCACGTAGCGGGGGGGCCGACGAGACCCAGTACTTC. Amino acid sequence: CASSRSGGADETQYF.

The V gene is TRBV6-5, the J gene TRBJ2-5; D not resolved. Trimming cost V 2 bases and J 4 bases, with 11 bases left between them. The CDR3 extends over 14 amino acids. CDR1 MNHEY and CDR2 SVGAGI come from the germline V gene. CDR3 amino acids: CASSYERSGETQYF. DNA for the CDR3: TGTGCCAGCAGTTACGAGAGAAGTGGAGAGACCCAGTACTTC.

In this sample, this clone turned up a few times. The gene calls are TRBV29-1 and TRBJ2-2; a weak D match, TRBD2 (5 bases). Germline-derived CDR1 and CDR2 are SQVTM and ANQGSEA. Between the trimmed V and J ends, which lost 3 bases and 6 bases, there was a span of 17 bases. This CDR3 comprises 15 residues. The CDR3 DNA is TGCAGCGTTGACCCTGGGGTGGCCGGGGCCGGGGAGCTGTTTTTT. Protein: CSVDPGVAGAGELFF.

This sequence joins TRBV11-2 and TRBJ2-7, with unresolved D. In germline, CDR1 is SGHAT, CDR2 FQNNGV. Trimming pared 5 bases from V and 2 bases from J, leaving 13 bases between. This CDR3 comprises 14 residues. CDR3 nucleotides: TGTGCCAGCAGCCCCCAGAACGAGGCCTACGAGCAGTACTTC. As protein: CASSPQNEAYEQYF.

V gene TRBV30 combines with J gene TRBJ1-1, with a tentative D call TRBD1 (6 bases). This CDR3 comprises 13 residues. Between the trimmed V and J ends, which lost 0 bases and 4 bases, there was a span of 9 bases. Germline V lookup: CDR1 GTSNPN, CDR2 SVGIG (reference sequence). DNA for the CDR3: TGTGCCTGGAGTGTAACAGGGAGCACTGAAGCTTTCTTT. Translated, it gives CAWSVTGSTEAFF.

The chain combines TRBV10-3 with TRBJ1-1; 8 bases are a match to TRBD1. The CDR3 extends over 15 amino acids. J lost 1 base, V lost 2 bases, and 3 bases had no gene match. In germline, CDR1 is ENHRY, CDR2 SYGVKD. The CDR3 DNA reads TGTGCCATCAGTGAGGGGGACAGGACGAACACTGAAGCTTTCTTT. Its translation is CAISEGDRTNTEAFF.

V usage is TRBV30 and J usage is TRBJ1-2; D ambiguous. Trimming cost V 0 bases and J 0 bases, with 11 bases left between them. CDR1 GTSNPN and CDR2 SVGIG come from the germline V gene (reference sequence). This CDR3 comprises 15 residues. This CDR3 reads CAWSVTYGANYGYTF. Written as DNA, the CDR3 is TGTGCCTGGAGTGTAACTTACGGGGCTAACTATGGCTACACCTTC.

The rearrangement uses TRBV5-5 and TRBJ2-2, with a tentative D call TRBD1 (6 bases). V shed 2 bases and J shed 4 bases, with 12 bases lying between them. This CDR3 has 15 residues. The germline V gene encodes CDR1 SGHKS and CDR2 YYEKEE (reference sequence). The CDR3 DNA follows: TGTGCCAGCAGCTTAGGACAGTTGTCCACCGGGGAGCTGTTTTTT. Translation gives CASSLGQLSTGELFF.